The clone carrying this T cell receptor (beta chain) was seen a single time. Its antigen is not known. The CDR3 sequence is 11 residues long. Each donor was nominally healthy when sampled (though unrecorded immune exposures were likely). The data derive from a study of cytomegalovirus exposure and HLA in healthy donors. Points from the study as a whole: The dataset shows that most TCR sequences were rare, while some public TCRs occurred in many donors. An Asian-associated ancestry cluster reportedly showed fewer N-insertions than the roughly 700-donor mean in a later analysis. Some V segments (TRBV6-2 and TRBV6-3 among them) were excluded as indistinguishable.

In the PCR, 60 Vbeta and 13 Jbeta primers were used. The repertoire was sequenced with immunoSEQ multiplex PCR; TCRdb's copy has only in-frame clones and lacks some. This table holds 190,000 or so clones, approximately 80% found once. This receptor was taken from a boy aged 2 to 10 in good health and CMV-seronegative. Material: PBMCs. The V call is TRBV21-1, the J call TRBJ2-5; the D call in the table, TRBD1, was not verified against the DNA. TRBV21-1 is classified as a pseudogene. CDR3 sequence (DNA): TGTGCCAGCAGCACAAAAGAGACCCAGTACTTC. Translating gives CASSTKETQYF.